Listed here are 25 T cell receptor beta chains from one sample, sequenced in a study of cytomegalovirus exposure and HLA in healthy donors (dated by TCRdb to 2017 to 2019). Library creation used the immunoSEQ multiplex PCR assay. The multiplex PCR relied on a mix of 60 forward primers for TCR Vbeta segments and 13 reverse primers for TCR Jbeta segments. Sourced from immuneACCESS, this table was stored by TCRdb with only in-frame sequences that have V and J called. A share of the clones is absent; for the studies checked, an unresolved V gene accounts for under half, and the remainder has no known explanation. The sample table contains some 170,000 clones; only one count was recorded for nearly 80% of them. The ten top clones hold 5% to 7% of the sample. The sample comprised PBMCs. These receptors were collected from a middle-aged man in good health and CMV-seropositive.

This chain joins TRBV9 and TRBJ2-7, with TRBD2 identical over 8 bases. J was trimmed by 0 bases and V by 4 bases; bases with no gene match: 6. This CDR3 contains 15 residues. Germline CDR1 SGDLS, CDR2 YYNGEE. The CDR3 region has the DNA TGTGCCAGCAGCCCCCGGGGGGGCTACTCCTACGAGCAGTACTTC. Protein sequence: CASSPRGGYSYEQYF.

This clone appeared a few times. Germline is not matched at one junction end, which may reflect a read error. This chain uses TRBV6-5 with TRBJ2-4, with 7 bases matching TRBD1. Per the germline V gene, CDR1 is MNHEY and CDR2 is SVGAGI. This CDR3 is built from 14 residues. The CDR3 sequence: CASSPGTAKNSQYF. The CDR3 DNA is TGTGCCAGCAGTCCCGGGACAGCCAAAAACAGTCAGTACTTC.

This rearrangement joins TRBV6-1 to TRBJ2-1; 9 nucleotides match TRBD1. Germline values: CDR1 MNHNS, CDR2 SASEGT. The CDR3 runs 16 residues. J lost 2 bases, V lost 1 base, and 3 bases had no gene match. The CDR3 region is CASSEDGTGTYNEQFF. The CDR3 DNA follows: TGTGCCAGCAGTGAAGATGGGACAGGGACCTACAATGAGCAGTTCTTC.

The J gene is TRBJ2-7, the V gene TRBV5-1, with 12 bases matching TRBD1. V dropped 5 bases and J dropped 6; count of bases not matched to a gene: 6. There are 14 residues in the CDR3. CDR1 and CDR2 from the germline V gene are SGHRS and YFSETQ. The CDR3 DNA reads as TGCGCCAGCAGACCGGGACAGGGGGCGCGCGAGCAGTACTTC. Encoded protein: CASRPGQGAREQYF.

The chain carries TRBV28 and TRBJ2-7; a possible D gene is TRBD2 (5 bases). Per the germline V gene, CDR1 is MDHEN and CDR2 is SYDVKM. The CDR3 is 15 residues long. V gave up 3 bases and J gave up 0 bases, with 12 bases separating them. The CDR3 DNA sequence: TGTGCCAGCAGTTTTAAGGGAGCGAGCTCCTACGAGCAGTACTTC. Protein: CASSFKGASSYEQYF.

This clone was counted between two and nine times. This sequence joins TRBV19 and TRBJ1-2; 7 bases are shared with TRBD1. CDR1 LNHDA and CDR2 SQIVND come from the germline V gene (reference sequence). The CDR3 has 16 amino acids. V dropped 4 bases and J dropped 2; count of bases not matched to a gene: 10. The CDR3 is CASSKSRQGVNYGYTF. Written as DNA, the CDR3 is TGTGCCAGTAGTAAATCTCGACAGGGTGTCAACTATGGCTACACCTTC.

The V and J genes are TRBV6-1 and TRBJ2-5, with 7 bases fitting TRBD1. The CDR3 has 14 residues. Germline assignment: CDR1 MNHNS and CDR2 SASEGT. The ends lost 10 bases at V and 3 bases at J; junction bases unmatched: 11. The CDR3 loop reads CATLENRGKETQYF. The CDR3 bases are TGTGCCACCTTAGAAAACAGGGGTAAAGAGACCCAGTACTTC.

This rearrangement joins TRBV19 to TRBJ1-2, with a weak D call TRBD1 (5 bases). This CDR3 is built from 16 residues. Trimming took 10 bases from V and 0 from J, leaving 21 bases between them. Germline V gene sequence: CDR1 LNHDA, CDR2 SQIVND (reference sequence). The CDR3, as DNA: TGTGCCACCCAGGACCCGGGGGTGAGCGCTAACTATGGCTACACCTTC. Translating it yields CATQDPGVSANYGYTF.

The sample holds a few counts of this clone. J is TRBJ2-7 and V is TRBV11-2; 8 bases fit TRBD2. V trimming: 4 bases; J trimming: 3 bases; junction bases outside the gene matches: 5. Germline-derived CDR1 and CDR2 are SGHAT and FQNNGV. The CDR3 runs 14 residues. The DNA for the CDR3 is TGTGCCAGCAGCTCGCGACTAGCGCGCTACGAGCAGTACTTC. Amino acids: CASSSRLARYEQYF. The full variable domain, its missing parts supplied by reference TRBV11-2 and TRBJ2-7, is EAGVAQSPRYKIIEKRQSVAFWCNPISGHATLYWYQQILGQGPKLLIQFQNNGVVDDSQLPKDRFSAERLKGVDSTLKIQPAKLEDSAVYLCASSSRLARYEQYFGPGTRLTVT.

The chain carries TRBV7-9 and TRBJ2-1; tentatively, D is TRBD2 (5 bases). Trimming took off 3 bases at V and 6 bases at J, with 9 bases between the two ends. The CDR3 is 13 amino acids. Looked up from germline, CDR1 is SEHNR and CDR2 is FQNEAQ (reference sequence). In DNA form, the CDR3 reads TGTGCCAGCAGCTTTCCCGGGATCAATGAGCAGTTCTTC. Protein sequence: CASSFPGINEQFF.

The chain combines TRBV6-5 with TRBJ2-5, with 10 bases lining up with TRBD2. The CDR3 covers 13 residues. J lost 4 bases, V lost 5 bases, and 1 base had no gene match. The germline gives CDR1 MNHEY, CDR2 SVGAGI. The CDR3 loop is CASSLAGAETQYF. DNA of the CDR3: TGTGCCAGCAGTCTAGCGGGAGCAGAGACCCAGTACTTC.

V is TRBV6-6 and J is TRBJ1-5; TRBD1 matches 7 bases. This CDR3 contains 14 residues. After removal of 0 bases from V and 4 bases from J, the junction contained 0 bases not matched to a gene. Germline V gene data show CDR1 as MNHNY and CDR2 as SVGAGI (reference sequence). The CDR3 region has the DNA TGTGCCAGCAGTTACTCGACAGGGAATCAGCCCCAGCATTTT. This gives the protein CASSYSTGNQPQHF.

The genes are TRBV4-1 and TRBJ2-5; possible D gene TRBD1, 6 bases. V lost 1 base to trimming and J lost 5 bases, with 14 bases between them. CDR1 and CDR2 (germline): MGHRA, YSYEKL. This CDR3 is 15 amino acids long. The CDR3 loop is CASSQALTGPETQYF. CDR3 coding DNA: TGCGCCAGCAGCCAAGCCCTTACAGGGCCCGAGACCCAGTACTTC.

CDR3 region: CASRGGGTSSYNSPLHF. In DNA form, the CDR3 reads TGTGCCAGCAGGGGAGGTGGAACGAGCTCCTATAATTCACCCCTCCACTTT. The chain combines TRBV5-4 with TRBJ1-6; the D is unclear. The V end lost 5 bases, the J end lost 0 bases, and 15 bases lay between the germline ends. This CDR3 is built from 17 residues. CDR1 and CDR2 (germline): SGHNT, YYREEE (reference sequence).

The CDR3 nucleotides are TGTGCCAGCAGCCCAGGTGGGGGCGGGGATACGCAGTATTTT. This translates into CASSPGGGGDTQYF. V gene TRBV7-7 combines with J gene TRBJ2-3; possibly TRBD1 for D (6 bases). Germline lookup yields CDR1 SSHAT and CDR2 FNYEAQ (reference sequence). CDR3 size: 14 residues. V was clipped by 5 bases and J by 6 bases, with 15 bases between them.

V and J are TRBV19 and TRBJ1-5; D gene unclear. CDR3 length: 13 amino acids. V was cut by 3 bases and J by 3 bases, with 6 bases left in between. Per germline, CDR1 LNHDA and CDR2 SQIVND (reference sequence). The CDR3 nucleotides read TGTGCCAGTAGTATGGCCCCCAATCAGCCCCAGCATTTT. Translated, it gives CASSMAPNQPQHF.

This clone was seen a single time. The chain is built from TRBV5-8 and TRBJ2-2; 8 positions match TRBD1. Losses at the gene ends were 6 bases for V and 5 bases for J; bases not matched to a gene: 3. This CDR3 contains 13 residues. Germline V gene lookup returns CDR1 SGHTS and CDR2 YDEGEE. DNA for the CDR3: TGTGCCAGCACCAGGACAGGGACCGGGGAGCTGTTTTTT. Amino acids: CASTRTGTGELFF.

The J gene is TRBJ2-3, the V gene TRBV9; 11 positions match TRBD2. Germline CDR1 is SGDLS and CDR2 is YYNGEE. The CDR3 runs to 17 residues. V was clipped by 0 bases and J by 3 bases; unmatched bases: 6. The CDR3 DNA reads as TGTGCCAGCAGCGTAGCTCCGGGACTAGCGGATACAGATACGCAGTATTTT. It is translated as CASSVAPGLADTDTQYF.

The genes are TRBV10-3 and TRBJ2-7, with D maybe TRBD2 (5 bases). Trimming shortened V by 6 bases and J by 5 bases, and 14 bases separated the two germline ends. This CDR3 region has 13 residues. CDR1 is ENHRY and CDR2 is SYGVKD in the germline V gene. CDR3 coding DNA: TGTGCCATCAGAACCGGAGGAGAAAACGAGCAGTACTTC. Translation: CAIRTGGENEQYF.

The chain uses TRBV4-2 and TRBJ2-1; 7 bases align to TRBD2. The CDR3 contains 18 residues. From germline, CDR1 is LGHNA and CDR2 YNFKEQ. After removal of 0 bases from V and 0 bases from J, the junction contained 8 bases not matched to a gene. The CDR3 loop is CASSQDKYGRSSYNEQFF. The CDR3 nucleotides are TGTGCCAGCAGCCAAGATAAGTACGGGAGGAGCTCCTACAATGAGCAGTTCTTC.

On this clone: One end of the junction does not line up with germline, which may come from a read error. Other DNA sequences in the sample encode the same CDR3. CDR3 sequence reads: CASSSGQVNTGELFF. In DNA form, the CDR3 reads TGTGCCAGCAGCTCGGGACAGGTGAACACCGGAGAGCTGTTTTTT. V and J are TRBV5-4 and TRBJ2-2, with 8 bases aligning to TRBD1. The CDR3 covers 15 residues. Germline values: CDR1 SGHNT, CDR2 YYREEE (reference sequence).

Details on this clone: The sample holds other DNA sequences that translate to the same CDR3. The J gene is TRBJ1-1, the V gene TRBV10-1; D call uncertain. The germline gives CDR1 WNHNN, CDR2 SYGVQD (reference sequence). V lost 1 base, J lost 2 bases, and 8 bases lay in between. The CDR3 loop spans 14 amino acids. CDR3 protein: CASSEYAGNTEAFF. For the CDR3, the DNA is TGCGCCAGCAGTGAGTATGCAGGCAACACTGAAGCTTTCTTT.

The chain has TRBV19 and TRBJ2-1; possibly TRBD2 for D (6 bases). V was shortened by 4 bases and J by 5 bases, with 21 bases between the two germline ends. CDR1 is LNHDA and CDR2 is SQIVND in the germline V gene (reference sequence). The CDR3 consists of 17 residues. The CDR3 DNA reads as TGTGCCAGTAGTACAGGGACTGTTCACATTACCAACAATGAGCAGTTCTTC. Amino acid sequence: CASSTGTVHITNNEQFF.

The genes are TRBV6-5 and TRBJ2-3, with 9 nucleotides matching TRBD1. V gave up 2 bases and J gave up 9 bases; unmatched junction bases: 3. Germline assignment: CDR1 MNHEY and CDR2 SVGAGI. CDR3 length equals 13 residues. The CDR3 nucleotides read TGTGCCAGCAGTTACCCCGGGACAGGGACGCAGTATTTT. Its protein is CASSYPGTGTQYF.

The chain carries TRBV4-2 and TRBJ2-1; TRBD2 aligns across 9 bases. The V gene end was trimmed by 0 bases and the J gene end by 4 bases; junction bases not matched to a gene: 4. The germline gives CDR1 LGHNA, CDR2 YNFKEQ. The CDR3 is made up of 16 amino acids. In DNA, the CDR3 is TGTGCCAGCAGCCAAGAGGCGGGAGGGACATACAATGAGCAGTTCTTC. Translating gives CASSQEAGGTYNEQFF.